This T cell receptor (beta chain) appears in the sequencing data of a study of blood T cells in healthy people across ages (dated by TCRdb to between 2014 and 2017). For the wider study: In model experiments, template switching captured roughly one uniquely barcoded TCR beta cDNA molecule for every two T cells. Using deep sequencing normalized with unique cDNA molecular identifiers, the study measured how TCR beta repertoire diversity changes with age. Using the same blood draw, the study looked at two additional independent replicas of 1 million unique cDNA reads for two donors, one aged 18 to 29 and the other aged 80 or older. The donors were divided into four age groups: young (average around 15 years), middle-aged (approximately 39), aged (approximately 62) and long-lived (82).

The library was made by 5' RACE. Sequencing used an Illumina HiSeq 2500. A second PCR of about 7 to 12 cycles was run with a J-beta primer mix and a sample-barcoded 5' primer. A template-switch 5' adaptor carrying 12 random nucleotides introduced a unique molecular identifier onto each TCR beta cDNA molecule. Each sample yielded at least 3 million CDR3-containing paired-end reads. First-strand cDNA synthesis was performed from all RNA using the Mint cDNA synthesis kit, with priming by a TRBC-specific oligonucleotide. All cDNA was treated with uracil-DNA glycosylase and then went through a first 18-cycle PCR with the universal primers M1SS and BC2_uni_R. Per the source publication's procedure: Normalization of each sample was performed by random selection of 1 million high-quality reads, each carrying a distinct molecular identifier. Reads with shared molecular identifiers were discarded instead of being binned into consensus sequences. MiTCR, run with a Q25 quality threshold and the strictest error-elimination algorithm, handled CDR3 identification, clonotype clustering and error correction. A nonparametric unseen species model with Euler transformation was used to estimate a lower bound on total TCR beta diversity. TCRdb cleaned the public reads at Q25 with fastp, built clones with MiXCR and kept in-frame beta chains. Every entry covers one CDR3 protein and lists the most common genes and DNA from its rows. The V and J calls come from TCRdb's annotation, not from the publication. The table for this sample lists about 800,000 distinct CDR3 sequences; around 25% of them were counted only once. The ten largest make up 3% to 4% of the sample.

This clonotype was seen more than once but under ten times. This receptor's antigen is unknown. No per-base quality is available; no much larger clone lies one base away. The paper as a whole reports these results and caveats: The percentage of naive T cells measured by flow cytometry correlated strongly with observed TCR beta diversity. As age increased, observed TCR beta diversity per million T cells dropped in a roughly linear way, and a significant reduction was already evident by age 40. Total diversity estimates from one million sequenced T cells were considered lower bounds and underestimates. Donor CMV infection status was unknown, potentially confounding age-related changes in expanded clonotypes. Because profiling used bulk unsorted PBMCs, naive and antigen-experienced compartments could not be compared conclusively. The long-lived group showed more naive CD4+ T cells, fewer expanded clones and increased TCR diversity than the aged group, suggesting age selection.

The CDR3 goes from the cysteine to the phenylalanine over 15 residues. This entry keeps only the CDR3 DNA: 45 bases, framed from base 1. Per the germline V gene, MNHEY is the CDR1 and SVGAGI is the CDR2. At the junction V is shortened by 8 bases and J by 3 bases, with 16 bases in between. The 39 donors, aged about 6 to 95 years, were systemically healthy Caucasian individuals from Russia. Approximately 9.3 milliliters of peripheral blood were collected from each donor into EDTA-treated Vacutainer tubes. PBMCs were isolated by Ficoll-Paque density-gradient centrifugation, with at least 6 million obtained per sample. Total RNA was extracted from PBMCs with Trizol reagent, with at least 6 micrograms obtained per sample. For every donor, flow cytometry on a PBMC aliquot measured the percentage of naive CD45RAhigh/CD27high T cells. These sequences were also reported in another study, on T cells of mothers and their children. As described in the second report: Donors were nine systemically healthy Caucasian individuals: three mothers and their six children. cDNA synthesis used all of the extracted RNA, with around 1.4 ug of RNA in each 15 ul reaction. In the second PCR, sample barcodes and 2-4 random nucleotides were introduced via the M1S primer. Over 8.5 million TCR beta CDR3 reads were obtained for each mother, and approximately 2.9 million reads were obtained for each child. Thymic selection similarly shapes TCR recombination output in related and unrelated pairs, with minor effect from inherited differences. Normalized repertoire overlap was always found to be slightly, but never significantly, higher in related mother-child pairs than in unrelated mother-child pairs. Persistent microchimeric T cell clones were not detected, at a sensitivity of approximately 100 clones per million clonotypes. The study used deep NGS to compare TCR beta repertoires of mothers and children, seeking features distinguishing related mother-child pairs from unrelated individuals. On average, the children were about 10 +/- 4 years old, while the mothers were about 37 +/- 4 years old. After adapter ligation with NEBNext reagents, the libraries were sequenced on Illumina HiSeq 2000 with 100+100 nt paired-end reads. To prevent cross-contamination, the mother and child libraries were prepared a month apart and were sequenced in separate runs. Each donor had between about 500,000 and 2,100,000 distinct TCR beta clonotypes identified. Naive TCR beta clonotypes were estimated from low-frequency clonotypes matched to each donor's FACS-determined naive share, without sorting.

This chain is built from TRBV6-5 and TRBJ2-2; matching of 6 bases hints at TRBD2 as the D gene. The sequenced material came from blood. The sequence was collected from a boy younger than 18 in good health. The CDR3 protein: CASEAAGPHTGELFF. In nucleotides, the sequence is TGTGCCAGCGAAGCGGCGGGGCCGCACACCGGGGAGCTGTTTTTT.